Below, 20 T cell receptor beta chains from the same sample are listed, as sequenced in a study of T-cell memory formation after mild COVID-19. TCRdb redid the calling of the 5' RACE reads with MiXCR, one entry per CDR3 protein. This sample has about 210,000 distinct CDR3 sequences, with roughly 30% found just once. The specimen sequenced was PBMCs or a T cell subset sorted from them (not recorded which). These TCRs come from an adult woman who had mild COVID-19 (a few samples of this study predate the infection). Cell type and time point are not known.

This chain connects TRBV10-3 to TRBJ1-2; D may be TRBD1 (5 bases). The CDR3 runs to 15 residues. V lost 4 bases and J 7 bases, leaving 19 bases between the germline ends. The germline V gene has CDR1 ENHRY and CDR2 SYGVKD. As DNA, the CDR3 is TGTGCCATCAGTGCAGCAGGGAGGATGATAGTTGGCTACACCTTC. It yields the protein CAISAAGRMIVGYTF.

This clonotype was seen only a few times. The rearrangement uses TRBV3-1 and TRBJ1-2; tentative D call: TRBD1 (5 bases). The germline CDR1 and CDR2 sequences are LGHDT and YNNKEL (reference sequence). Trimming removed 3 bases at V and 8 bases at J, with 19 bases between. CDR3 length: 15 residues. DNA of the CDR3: TGTGCCAGCAGCCATATCGCGGGACGGACGATCGGCTACACCTTC. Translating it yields CASSHIAGRTIGYTF.

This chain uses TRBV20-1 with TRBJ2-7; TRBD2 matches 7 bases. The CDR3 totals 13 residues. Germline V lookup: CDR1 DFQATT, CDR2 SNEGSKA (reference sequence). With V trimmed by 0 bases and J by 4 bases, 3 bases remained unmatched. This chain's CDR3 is CSAREGGKYEQYF. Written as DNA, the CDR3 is TGCAGTGCTAGAGAGGGGGGGAAATACGAGCAGTACTTC.

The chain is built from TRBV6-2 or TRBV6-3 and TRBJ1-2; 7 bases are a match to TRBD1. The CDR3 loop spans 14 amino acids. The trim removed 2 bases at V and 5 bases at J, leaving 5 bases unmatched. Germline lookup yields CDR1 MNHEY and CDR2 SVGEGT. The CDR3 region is CASSYRPTGYGYTF. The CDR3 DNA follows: TGTGCCAGCAGTTACCGCCCGACAGGGTATGGCTACACCTTC.

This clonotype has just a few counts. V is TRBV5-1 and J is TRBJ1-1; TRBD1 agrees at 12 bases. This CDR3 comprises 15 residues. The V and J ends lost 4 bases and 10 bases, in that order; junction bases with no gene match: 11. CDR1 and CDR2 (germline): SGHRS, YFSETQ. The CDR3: CASSPAVGQGARAFF. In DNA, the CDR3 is TGCGCCAGCAGCCCGGCAGTGGGACAGGGGGCGCGAGCTTTCTTT.

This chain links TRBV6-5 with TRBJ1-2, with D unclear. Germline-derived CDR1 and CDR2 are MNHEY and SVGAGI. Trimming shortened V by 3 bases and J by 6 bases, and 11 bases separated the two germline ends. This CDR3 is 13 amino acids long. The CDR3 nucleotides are TGTGCCAGCAGTTATCCTGACGGGGATGGCTACACCTTC. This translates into CASSYPDGDGYTF.

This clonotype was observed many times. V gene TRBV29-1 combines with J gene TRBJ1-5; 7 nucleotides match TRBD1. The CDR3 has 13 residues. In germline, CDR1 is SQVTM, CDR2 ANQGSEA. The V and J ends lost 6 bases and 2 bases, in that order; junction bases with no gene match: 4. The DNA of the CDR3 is TGCAGCGTCAGACAGGGCCGCAATCAGCCCCAGCATTTT. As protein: CSVRQGRNQPQHF.

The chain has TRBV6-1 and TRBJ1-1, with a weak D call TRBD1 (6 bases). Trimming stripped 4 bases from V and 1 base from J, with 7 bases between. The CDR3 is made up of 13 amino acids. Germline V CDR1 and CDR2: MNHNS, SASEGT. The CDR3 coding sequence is TGTGCCAGCAGTGTGGACAGGAACACTGAAGCTTTCTTT. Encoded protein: CASSVDRNTEAFF.

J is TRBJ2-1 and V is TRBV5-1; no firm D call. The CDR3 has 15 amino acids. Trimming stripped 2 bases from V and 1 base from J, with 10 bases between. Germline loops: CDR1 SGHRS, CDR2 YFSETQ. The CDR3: CASSFQWISYNEQFF. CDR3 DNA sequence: TGCGCCAGCAGCTTTCAATGGATTTCCTACAATGAGCAGTTCTTC.

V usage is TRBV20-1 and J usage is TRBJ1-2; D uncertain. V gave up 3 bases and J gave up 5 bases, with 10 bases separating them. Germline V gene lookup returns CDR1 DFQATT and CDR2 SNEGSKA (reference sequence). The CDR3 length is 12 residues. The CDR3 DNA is TGCAGTGCTAGTGCGCACCAATATGGCTACACCTTC. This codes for CSASAHQYGYTF.

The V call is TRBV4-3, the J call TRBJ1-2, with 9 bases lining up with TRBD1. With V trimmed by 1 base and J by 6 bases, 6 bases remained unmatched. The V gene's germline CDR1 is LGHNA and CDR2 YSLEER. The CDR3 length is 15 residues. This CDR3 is CASSQAVGQGNGYTF. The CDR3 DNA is TGCGCCAGCAGCCAAGCGGTAGGACAGGGGAATGGCTACACCTTC.

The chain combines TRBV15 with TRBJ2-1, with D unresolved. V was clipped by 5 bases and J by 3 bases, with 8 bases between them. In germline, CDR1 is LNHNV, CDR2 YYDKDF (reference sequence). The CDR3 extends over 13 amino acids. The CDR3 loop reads CATSVGRYNEQFF. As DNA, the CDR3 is TGTGCCACCAGCGTGGGTCGCTACAATGAGCAGTTCTTC.

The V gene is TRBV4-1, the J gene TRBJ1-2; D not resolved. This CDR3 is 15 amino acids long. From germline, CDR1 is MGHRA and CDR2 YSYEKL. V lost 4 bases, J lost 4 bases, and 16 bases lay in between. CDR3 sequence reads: CASSPSRWLTYGYTF. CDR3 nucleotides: TGCGCCAGCAGCCCCAGCAGGTGGCTGACCTATGGCTACACCTTC.

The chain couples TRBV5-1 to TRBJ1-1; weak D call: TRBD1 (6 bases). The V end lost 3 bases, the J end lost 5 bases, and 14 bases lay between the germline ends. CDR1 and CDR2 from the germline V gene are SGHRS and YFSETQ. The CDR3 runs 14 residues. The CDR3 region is CASSSGTPGTEAFF. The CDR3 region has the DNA TGCGCCAGCAGCTCCGGGACACCGGGGACTGAAGCTTTCTTT.

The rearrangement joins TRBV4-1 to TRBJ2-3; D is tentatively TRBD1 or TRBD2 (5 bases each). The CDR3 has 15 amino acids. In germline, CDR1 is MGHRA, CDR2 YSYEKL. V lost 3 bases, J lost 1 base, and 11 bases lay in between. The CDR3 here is CASSHPGTGTDTQYF. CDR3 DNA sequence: TGCGCCAGCAGCCACCCCGGGACGGGCACAGATACGCAGTATTTT.

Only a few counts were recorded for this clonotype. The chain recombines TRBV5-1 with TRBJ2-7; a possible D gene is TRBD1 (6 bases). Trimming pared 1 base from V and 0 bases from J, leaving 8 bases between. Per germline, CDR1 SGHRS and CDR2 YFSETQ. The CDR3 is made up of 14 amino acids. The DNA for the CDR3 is TGCGCCAGCAGCTTGACAGGGATCTCCTACGAGCAGTACTTC. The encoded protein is CASSLTGISYEQYF. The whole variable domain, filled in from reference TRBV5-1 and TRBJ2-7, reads KAGVTQTPRYLIKTRGQQVTLSCSPISGHRSVSWYQQTPGQGLQFLFEYFSETQRNKGNFPGRFSGRQFSNSRSEMNVSTLELGDSALYLCASSLTGISYEQYFGPGTRLTVT.

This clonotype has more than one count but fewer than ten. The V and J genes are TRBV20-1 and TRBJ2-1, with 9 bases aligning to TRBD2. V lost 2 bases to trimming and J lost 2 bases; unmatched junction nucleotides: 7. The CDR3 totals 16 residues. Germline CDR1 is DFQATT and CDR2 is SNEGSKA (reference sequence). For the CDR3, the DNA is TGCAGTGCTAGAATACCCGGGACTAGCCCCTACAATGAGCAGTTCTTC. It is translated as CSARIPGTSPYNEQFF.

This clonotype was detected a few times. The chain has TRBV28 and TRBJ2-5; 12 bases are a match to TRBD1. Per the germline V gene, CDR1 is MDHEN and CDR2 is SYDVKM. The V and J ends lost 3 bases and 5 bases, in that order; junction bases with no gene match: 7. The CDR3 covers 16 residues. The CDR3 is CASSLVGQGAVETQYF. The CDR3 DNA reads TGTGCCAGCAGTTTGGTGGGACAGGGGGCAGTTGAGACCCAGTACTTC.

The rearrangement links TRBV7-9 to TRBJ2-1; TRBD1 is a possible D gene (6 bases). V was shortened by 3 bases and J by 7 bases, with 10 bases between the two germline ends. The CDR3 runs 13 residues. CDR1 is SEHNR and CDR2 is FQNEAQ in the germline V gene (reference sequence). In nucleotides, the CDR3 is TGTGCCAGCAGCTTGGGACAACCGAATGAGCAGTTCTTC. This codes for CASSLGQPNEQFF.

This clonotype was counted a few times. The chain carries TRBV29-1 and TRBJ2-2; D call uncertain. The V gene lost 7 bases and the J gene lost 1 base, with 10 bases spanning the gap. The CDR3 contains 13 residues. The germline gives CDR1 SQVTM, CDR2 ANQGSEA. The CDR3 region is CSGSTENTGELFF. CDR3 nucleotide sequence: TGCAGCGGCTCGACTGAGAACACCGGGGAGCTGTTTTTT.